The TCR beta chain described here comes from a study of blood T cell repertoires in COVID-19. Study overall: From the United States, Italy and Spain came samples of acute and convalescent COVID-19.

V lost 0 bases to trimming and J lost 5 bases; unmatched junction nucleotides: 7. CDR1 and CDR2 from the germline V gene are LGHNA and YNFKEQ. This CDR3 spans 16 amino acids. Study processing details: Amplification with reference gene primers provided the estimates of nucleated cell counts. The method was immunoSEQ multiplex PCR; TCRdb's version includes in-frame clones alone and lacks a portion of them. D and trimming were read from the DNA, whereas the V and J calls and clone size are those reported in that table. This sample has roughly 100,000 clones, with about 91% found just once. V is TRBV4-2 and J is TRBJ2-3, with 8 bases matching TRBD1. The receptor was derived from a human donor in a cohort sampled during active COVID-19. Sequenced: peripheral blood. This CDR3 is CASSQDIRGPKDTQYF. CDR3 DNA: TGTGCCAGCAGCCAAGACATCAGGGGGCCCAAAGATACGCAGTATTTT.